Ten or more counts support the clone carrying this T cell receptor beta chain. At one boundary the junction diverges from the germline segment, which might be a read error. CDR1 is SGHVS, CDR2 FNYEAQ, per germline. This CDR3 is built from 16 residues. This specimen comes from a study of Graves' ophthalmopathy and Graves' hyperthyroidism. The study amplified TCR beta CDR3 regions using RNA transcripts. In the first round, RT-PCR was carried out with HTBI primers, and a multiplex PCR formed the second round. TCRdb re-called the multiplex PCR reads with MiXCR, one entry per CDR3 protein. In the table there are 650,000 to 900,000 distinct CDR3 sequences, approximately 40% of which are singletons.

This chain joins TRBV7-6 and TRBJ2-7; 10 nucleotides line up with TRBD1. The TCR sequence derives from an adult man with Graves' ophthalmopathy. Material for sequencing was peripheral blood. The CDR3 protein is CASSETLTGGAEEQYF. The CDR3 nucleotides are TGTGCTAGCAGCGAAACCTTGACAGGGGGCGCGGAGGAGCAGTACTTC.